This passage covers 24 T cell receptor beta chains from one sample sequenced in a study of blood T cell repertoires in COVID-19. Clones were read by immunoSEQ multiplex PCR, and TCRdb kept only the in-frame ones, dropping some. The sample yields 90,000 to 110,000 clones, approximately 90% seen once. What was sequenced was peripheral blood. These receptor sequences come from a human donor in a cohort sampled during active COVID-19.

V gene TRBV6-5 combines with J gene TRBJ1-5, with D uncertain. The CDR3 is 14 amino acids. Trimming removed 6 bases from V and 0 bases from J, with 9 bases in between. Germline-derived CDR1 and CDR2 are MNHEY and SVGAGI. The CDR3 loop is CASSGTYSNQPQHF. The CDR3 nucleotides read TGTGCCAGCAGCGGTACCTATAGCAATCAGCCCCAGCATTTT.

This clone was counted once. V usage is TRBV2 and J usage is TRBJ1-6; no firm D call. Germline V gene lookup returns CDR1 SNHLY and CDR2 FYNNEI. This CDR3 has 13 amino acids. V dropped 8 bases and J dropped 11 bases, with 16 bases sitting between them. The CDR3 DNA is TGTGCCAGCGTTTCCCGGGAAATCACACCCCTCCACTTT. It is translated as CASVSREITPLHF.

The chain links TRBV7-9 to TRBJ1-4; D remains ambiguous. The CDR3 has 13 amino acids. V lost 6 bases and J lost 2, with 7 bases in between. Germline CDR1 and CDR2: SEHNR and FQNEAQ (reference sequence). The CDR3 bases are TGTGCCAGCAGGAGGTCGACTAATGAAAAACTGTTTTTT. Protein product: CASRRSTNEKLFF.

CDR3 protein: CASSPNRDQPQHF. CDR3 DNA sequence: TGTGCCAGCAGTCCCAACAGGGATCAGCCCCAGCATTTT. This chain links TRBV11-2 with TRBJ1-5; TRBD1 is a possible D gene (6 bases). V lost 6 bases, J lost 5 bases, and 11 bases lay in between. Germline CDR1 and CDR2: SGHAT and FQNNGV. The CDR3 spans 13 residues.

The J gene is TRBJ1-2, the V gene TRBV6-6; TRBD1 aligns across 9 bases. CDR1 and CDR2 from the germline V gene are MNHNY and SVGAGI (reference sequence). This CDR3 is built from 15 residues. Unmatched junction bases numbered 9, after V lost 3 bases and J lost 7 bases. The DNA of the CDR3 is TGTGCCAGCAGTTATACGGGGACAGGGTTTGGTGGCTACACCTTC. It encodes CASSYTGTGFGGYTF.

The chain employs TRBV5-5 and TRBJ2-3; unclear D gene. V shed 4 bases and J shed 2 bases, with 5 bases lying between them. The CDR3 covers 12 residues. Germline CDR1 and CDR2: SGHKS and YYEKEE (reference sequence). The CDR3 spells CASSELTDTQYF. Written as DNA, the CDR3 is TGTGCCAGCAGCGAGCTCACAGATACGCAGTATTTT.

The genes are TRBV7-9 and TRBJ1-1; D not resolved. Trimming took off 3 bases at V and 6 bases at J, with 11 bases between the two ends. CDR3 length: 13 amino acids. CDR1 SEHNR and CDR2 FQNEAQ come from the germline V gene (reference sequence). CDR3 coding DNA: TGTGCCAGCAGCTTGCACAGTCGAGCTGAAGCTTTCTTT. Protein: CASSLHSRAEAFF.

This chain links TRBV9 with TRBJ2-3, with 7 positions matching TRBD2. Germline V lookup: CDR1 SGDLS, CDR2 YYNGEE. The CDR3 spans 14 residues. With V trimmed by 1 base and J by 6 bases, 5 bases remained unmatched. The DNA of the CDR3 is TGTGCCAGCAGCGTACATCCTAGCGGCGATACGCAGTATTTT. Translated, it gives CASSVHPSGDTQYF.

The chain uses TRBV9 and TRBJ2-3; D is possibly TRBD2 (5 bases). The CDR3 contains 15 residues. V was shortened by 4 bases and J by 5 bases, with 17 bases between the two germline ends. CDR1 and CDR2 (germline): SGDLS, YYNGEE. CDR3 bases: TGTGCCAGCAGCCAAGGGCCCGCGGCGGGAGATACGCAGTATTTT. Protein sequence: CASSQGPAAGDTQYF.

The chain joins TRBV6-5 to TRBJ1-5; the D is unclear. V lost 5 bases, J lost 5 bases, and 10 bases lay in between. The CDR3 covers 13 residues. CDR1 is MNHEY and CDR2 is SVGAGI in the germline V gene. The CDR3 DNA sequence: TGTGCCAGCAGTAAGGGCGGGGATCAGCCCCAGCATTTT. Protein: CASSKGGDQPQHF.

This clone was observed once. This chain joins TRBV15 and TRBJ1-2; D gene uncertain. V was pared by 0 bases and J by 0 bases, with 8 bases between. Germline CDR1 reads LNHNV; CDR2 reads YYDKDF (reference sequence). The length of the CDR3 is 15 residues. CDR3 sequence: CATSREQDANYGYTF. CDR3 DNA sequence: TGTGCCACCAGCAGAGAGCAGGATGCTAACTATGGCTACACCTTC.

The chain couples TRBV28 to TRBJ1-5; the match to TRBD1 covers 8 bases. This CDR3 has 15 residues. Germline V CDR1 and CDR2: MDHEN, SYDVKM. The V gene end was trimmed by 2 bases and the J gene end by 6 bases; junction bases not matched to a gene: 6. The CDR3 coding sequence is TGTGCCAGCAGTTTAGGGCAGGGGGCGGCTCAGCCCCAGCATTTT. It yields the protein CASSLGQGAAQPQHF.

V gene TRBV6-5 combines with J gene TRBJ2-7, with 7 bases matching TRBD1. Germline CDR1 reads MNHEY; CDR2 reads SVGAGI. The V segment lost 6 bases and the J segment 6 bases; nucleotides outside the gene matches: 5. This CDR3 is 12 amino acids long. Here the CDR3 reads CASSPRQGEQYF. CDR3 DNA sequence: TGTGCCAGCAGCCCGAGACAGGGCGAGCAGTACTTC.

V and J are TRBV14 and TRBJ1-2; possibly TRBD1 for D (6 bases). V was cut by 0 bases and J by 6 bases, with 14 bases left in between. Germline CDR1 reads SGHDN; CDR2 reads FVKESK. The CDR3 runs 15 residues. The CDR3 protein is CASSQDRAGVDGYTF. The CDR3 DNA reads TGTGCCAGCAGCCAAGATCGGGCAGGGGTGGATGGCTACACCTTC. The full variable domain, rest sourced from reference TRBV14 and TRBJ1-2, is EAGVTQFPSHSVIEKGQTVTLRCDPISGHDNLYWYRRVMGKEIKFLLHFVKESKQDESGMPNNRFLAERTGGTYSTLKVQPAELEDSGVYFCASSQDRAGVDGYTFGSGTRLTVV.

The rearrangement joins TRBV4-3 to TRBJ2-5; 8 bases line up with TRBD2. The CDR3 totals 15 residues. V shed 3 bases, J shed 5 bases, and the junction held 8 bases outside the gene matches. Germline V gene data show CDR1 as LGHNA and CDR2 as YSLEER. This CDR3 is CASSQVAGRGETQYF. The DNA for the CDR3 is TGCGCCAGCAGCCAGGTAGCGGGACGGGGGGAGACCCAGTACTTC.

The gene calls are TRBV18 and TRBJ2-7; TRBD2 matches at 8 bases. The CDR3 is made up of 15 amino acids. Germline V lookup: CDR1 KGHSH, CDR2 LQKENI. J lost 3 bases, V lost 0 bases, and 4 bases had no gene match. CDR3 DNA sequence: TGTGCCAGCTCACCACCTTCCACTAGCGGCTACGAGCAGTACTTC. It specifies CASSPPSTSGYEQYF.

The chain combines TRBV5-4 with TRBJ1-2; D possibly corresponds to TRBD1 (5 bases). Germline V gene sequence: CDR1 SGHNT, CDR2 YYREEE (reference sequence). The length of the CDR3 is 14 residues. Trimming removed 0 bases from V and 2 bases from J, with 8 bases in between. The CDR3 DNA sequence: TGTGCCAGCAGCTTGGTGGCAGGGAACTATGGCTACACCTTC. Encoded protein: CASSLVAGNYGYTF. The whole variable domain, filled in from reference TRBV5-4 and TRBJ1-2, reads ETGVTQSPTHLIKTRGQQVTLRCSSQSGHNTVSWYQQALGQGPQFIFQYYREEENGRGNFPPRFSGLQFPNYSSELNVNALELDDSALYLCASSLVAGNYGYTFGSGTRLTVV.

The CDR3 nucleotides are TGCGCCAGCAGGGGGGGACAGATTAATAATTCACCCCTCCACTTT. Its protein product is CASRGGQINNSPLHF. The chain combines TRBV10-2 with TRBJ1-6; the match to TRBD1 covers 7 bases. This CDR3 is 15 amino acids long. Trimming removed 6 bases from V and 5 bases from J; junction bases left unmatched: 7. The germline CDR1 and CDR2 sequences are WSHSY and SAAADI.

This chain joins TRBV2 and TRBJ2-7, with TRBD1 matching 8 bases. CDR1 is SNHLY and CDR2 is FYNNEI in the germline V gene. The CDR3 is 14 residues long. Trimming removed 6 bases from V and 6 bases from J; junction bases left unmatched: 10. The CDR3 DNA reads as TGTGCCAGCAGCCTTGGACAGGGAGTTGGCGAGCAGTACTTC. Translating it yields CASSLGQGVGEQYF.

The chain joins TRBV7-9 to TRBJ2-2, with 7 bases identical to TRBD1. The CDR3 is made up of 14 amino acids. The ends lost 7 bases at V and 3 bases at J; junction bases unmatched: 5. Germline-derived CDR1 and CDR2 are SEHNR and FQNEAQ (reference sequence). CDR3 nucleotide sequence: TGTGCCAGCAACACAGGGGTTTACACCGGGGAGCTGTTTTTT. Translating it yields CASNTGVYTGELFF.

The chain has TRBV6-1 and TRBJ1-1; no clear D. Germline V gives CDR1 MNHNS, CDR2 SASEGT. CDR3 size: 13 residues. Trimming took off 3 bases at V and 2 bases at J, with 7 bases between the two ends. This chain's CDR3 is CASSEQINTEAFF. Here the CDR3 DNA reads TGTGCCAGCAGTGAGCAGATTAACACTGAAGCTTTCTTT.

The J gene is TRBJ1-1, the V gene TRBV6-6; D unresolved. The CDR3 spans 13 residues. Looked up from germline, CDR1 is MNHNY and CDR2 is SVGAGI (reference sequence). The V end was cut by 5 bases, the J end by 8 bases, with 15 bases between. The CDR3 reads CASSPGRGREAFF. The CDR3 nucleotides are TGTGCCAGCAGTCCCGGTAGAGGGAGGGAAGCTTTCTTT.

The chain joins TRBV9 to TRBJ1-2, with 11 bases aligning to TRBD1. From germline, CDR1 is SGDLS and CDR2 YYNGEE. The length of the CDR3 is 17 residues. Trimming at V came to 4 bases and at J to 4 bases, leaving 12 bases not matched to a gene. The CDR3 protein is CASSSTGTGGTFYGYTF. In DNA, the CDR3 is TGTGCCAGCAGCTCGACCGGGACAGGGGGGACCTTCTATGGCTACACCTTC.

This clone has just one count. The J gene is TRBJ2-3, the V gene TRBV7-9; TRBD2 matches at 11 bases. The CDR3 spans 16 residues. The V and J ends lost 4 bases and 0 bases, in that order; junction bases with no gene match: 3. Looked up from germline, CDR1 is SEHNR and CDR2 is FQNEAQ (reference sequence). As DNA, the CDR3 is TGTGCCAGCAGCTACACTAGCGGGGGTAGCACAGATACGCAGTATTTT. Its protein is CASSYTSGGSTDTQYF.